Each of the 14 T cell receptor beta chains below was sequenced from the same sample in a study of T cells in Graves' hyperthyroidism and ophthalmopathy. Amplified TCR beta CDR3 regions came from RNA transcripts. When the TCR CDR3 underwent first-round RT-PCR, the HTBI primer set was used. TCRdb passed the multiplex PCR reads through MiXCR, listing each CDR3 protein once. The sample contains under 300,000 distinct CDR3 sequences, 22% of which appear only once. Sequencing input: blood. These receptors all stem from a young man with Graves' ophthalmopathy.

There are many counts of this clonotype. The chain is built from TRBV2 and TRBJ2-5, with 7 bases that match TRBD1. Trimming cost V 5 bases and J 4 bases; bases outside gene matches: 7. Germline assignment: CDR1 SNHLY and CDR2 FYNNEI. The CDR3 runs 14 residues. In nucleotides, the CDR3 is TGTGCCAGCAGTTCTGTCGGACAGGTAGAGACCCAGTACTTC. As protein: CASSSVGQVETQYF.

This clonotype was counted a single time. This may be a read error, as it is one base from a much larger clone. The rearrangement links TRBV7-8 to TRBJ2-7; a possible D gene is TRBD1 (5 bases). The CDR3 is 13 residues long. Germline assignment: CDR1 SGHVS and CDR2 FQNEAQ. The CDR3 protein is CASSQYRGYGQYF. In DNA, the CDR3 is TGTGCCAGCAGCCAATATAGGGGCTACGGGCAGTACTTC.

V usage is TRBV11-2 and J usage is TRBJ2-2, with D possibly being TRBD1 (5 bases). The CDR3 is made up of 16 amino acids. Germline V gene data show CDR1 as SGHAT and CDR2 as FQNNGV. The ends were cut back, 5 bases at V and 0 bases at J, with 13 bases in the middle. The CDR3 spells CASSLYHRSNTGELFF. CDR3 DNA: TGTGCCAGCAGCCTTTACCACAGGTCGAACACCGGGGAGCTGTTTTTT.

The genes are TRBV7-2 and TRBJ2-4; D remains ambiguous. The CDR3 extends over 13 amino acids. Germline CDR1 SGHTA, CDR2 FQGNSA. V lost 5 bases to trimming and J lost 6 bases, with 11 bases between them. The CDR3 DNA is TGTGCCAGCAGCACCCGGGCTGCAAACATTCAGTACTTC. This translates into CASSTRAANIQYF.

This clonotype has only a few counts. CDR3 DNA: TGTGCCATCAGTGACCCTAGCGCCGAAGAGACCCAGTACTTC. It is translated as CAISDPSAEETQYF. The rearrangement joins TRBV10-3 to TRBJ2-5, with D maybe TRBD2 (6 bases). V shed 3 bases and J shed 3 bases, with 11 bases lying between them. CDR1 is ENHRY and CDR2 is SYGVKD in the germline V gene. This CDR3 region has 14 residues.

This clonotype showed up just a few times. The J gene is TRBJ2-7, the V gene TRBV10-3; TRBD1 aligns across 7 bases. V was clipped by 3 bases and J by 7 bases; unmatched bases: 12. The CDR3 spans 15 residues. The germline V gene has CDR1 ENHRY and CDR2 SYGVKD. Here the CDR3 reads CAISELGGTALEQYF. CDR3 bases: TGTGCCATCAGTGAATTGGGTGGGACAGCCTTGGAGCAGTACTTC.

The V call is TRBV20-1, the J call TRBJ2-7; 7 positions agree with TRBD1. The CDR3 spans 14 residues. The trim removed 5 bases at V and 0 bases at J, leaving 7 bases unmatched. Germline CDR1 and CDR2: DFQATT and SNEGSKA (reference sequence). The CDR3 protein is CSAPNRDSSYEQYF. CDR3 coding DNA: TGCAGTGCTCCGAACCGGGACAGCTCCTACGAGCAGTACTTC.

In this sample, this clonotype turned up a few times. The chain carries TRBV7-3 and TRBJ2-1, with 9 positions matching TRBD1. The length of the CDR3 is 18 residues. The V and J ends lost 5 bases and 5 bases, in that order; junction bases with no gene match: 16. CDR1 is SGHTA and CDR2 is FQGTGA in the germline V gene. This CDR3 is CASSPGQGGHIGHNEQFF. CDR3 sequence (DNA): TGTGCCAGCAGCCCGGGACAGGGCGGGCACATCGGGCACAATGAGCAGTTCTTC.

This clonotype was observed a handful of times. This chain uses TRBV6-1 with TRBJ1-1; D is undetermined. V gave up 7 bases and J gave up 0 bases, with 18 bases separating them. This CDR3 is built from 16 residues. Germline V gives CDR1 MNHNS, CDR2 SASEGT. CDR3 protein: CASNSRSGGLNTEAFF. CDR3 nucleotides: TGTGCCAGCAACTCCCGTTCCGGCGGGTTGAACACTGAAGCTTTCTTT.

Only a few counts were recorded for this clonotype. The chain carries TRBV7-8 and TRBJ2-7; TRBD1 matches at 12 bases. This CDR3 comprises 18 residues. Trimming at V came to 0 bases and at J to 4 bases, leaving 10 bases not matched to a gene. Germline CDR1 SGHVS, CDR2 FQNEAQ. CDR3 residues: CASSLAPSPGQGAYEQYF. The CDR3 nucleotides are TGTGCCAGCAGCTTAGCCCCTTCTCCGGGACAGGGGGCGTACGAGCAGTACTTC.

This clonotype was counted only a few times. The chain couples TRBV11-2 to TRBJ2-7, with D tentatively TRBD2 (6 bases). The germline V gene has CDR1 SGHAT and CDR2 FQNNGV. The V end was cut by 4 bases, the J end by 4 bases, with 11 bases between. This CDR3 has 13 residues. CDR3 amino acids: CASSSPRGYEQYF. The CDR3 DNA follows: TGTGCCAGCAGCTCCCCCCGGGGGTACGAGCAGTACTTC.

This clonotype was seen a handful of times. This chain connects TRBV2 to TRBJ2-7; no reliable D call. V was pared by 6 bases and J by 2 bases, with 5 bases between. This CDR3 contains 11 residues. Germline loops: CDR1 SNHLY, CDR2 FYNNEI. The CDR3 here is CASRGPYEQYF. The CDR3 nucleotides read TGTGCCAGCAGGGGCCCCTACGAGCAGTACTTC.

This chain links TRBV6-1 with TRBJ2-1; 9 bases line up with TRBD1. The CDR3 has 15 residues. Germline CDR1 is MNHNS and CDR2 is SASEGT. Germline trimming cut 5 bases from V and 7 bases from J; bases unmatched to any gene: 9. CDR3 in amino acids: CASSKRQGDTNEQFF. The DNA for the CDR3 is TGTGCCAGCAGTAAGAGACAGGGGGATACGAATGAGCAGTTCTTC.

The chain recombines TRBV6-1 with TRBJ1-5, with D hard to call. CDR1 and CDR2 (germline): MNHNS, SASEGT. The CDR3 length is 14 residues. Trimming stripped 5 bases from V and 6 bases from J, with 14 bases between. The CDR3 loop reads CASSSGFVGQPQHF. Written as DNA, the CDR3 is TGTGCCAGCAGTTCAGGCTTCGTCGGTCAGCCCCAGCATTTT.